One and the same sample provided the 7 T cell receptor beta chains below, sequenced in a study of blood T cell repertoires in COVID-19. Data came from immunoSEQ multiplex PCR; TCRdb stores just in-frame clones and leaves some out. The sample shows 280,000 or so clones, about 80% of them seen only once. Input material: peripheral blood. The source is a woman between 45 and 60 years old who had recovered from COVID-19.

As concerns this clone: The same CDR3 arises from other DNA sequences in this sample as well. The rearrangement uses TRBV9 and TRBJ2-7, with 10 bases aligning to TRBD2. CDR3 length equals 15 residues. Losses at the gene ends were 4 bases for V and 2 bases for J; bases not matched to a gene: 6. Germline V gives CDR1 SGDLS, CDR2 YYNGEE. CDR3 sequence: CASSPRTSGAYEQYF. CDR3 nucleotide sequence: TGTGCCAGCAGCCCTCGGACTAGCGGAGCCTACGAGCAGTACTTC.

The rearrangement links TRBV6-1 to TRBJ2-4; TRBD1 matches 11 bases. Germline CDR1 is MNHNS and CDR2 is SASEGT. V lost 4 bases, J lost 6 bases, and 8 bases stayed unmatched. The CDR3 consists of 16 residues. The CDR3 protein is CASSAVGTGGGNIQYF. The CDR3 nucleotides read TGTGCCAGCAGTGCTGTCGGGACAGGGGGGGGAAACATTCAGTACTTC.

This rearrangement joins TRBV5-1 to TRBJ2-7, with D perhaps TRBD2 (5 bases). The CDR3 covers 13 residues. Germline V CDR1 and CDR2: SGHRS, YFSETQ. V lost 4 bases to trimming and J lost 7 bases, with 15 bases between them. DNA of the CDR3: TGCGCCAGCAGCAGCGGAGATGCTGGAGAGCAGTACTTC. Its translation is CASSSGDAGEQYF.

The genes are TRBV21-1 and TRBJ2-5; the table's D call, TRBD2, was not checked against the DNA. TRBV21-1 is annotated as a pseudogene. The CDR3 extends over 15 amino acids. The CDR3 bases are TGTGCCAGCAGCACCACACGGGGTATCCAAGAGACCCAGTACTTC. Translation: CASSTTRGIQETQYF.

This sequence joins TRBV24-1 and TRBJ1-1, with 7 bases fitting TRBD1. This CDR3 spans 13 amino acids. The V segment lost 8 bases and the J segment 3 bases; nucleotides outside the gene matches: 5. In germline, CDR1 is KGHDR, CDR2 SFDVKD. CDR3 loop: CATKDRTDTEAFF. In nucleotides, the CDR3 is TGTGCCACCAAGGACAGGACGGACACTGAAGCTTTCTTT.

This chain joins TRBV11-2 and TRBJ2-1; tentative D call: TRBD2 (5 bases). CDR1 and CDR2 from the germline V gene are SGHAT and FQNNGV. CDR3 length equals 15 residues. Trimming cost V 6 bases and J 1 base, with 13 bases left between them. CDR3 nucleotides: TGTGCCAGCAGGAATAGCGTGGGGTCCTACAATGAGCAGTTCTTC. Protein sequence: CASRNSVGSYNEQFF.

The chain joins TRBV6-2 or TRBV6-3 to TRBJ1-5; 10 nucleotides match TRBD1. CDR1 and CDR2 from the germline V gene are MNHEY and SVGEGT. The CDR3 consists of 19 residues. V was pared by 4 bases and J by 1 base, with 13 bases of the junction left unmatched. The CDR3 here is CASSWGDRGSVKSNQPQHF. In DNA, the CDR3 is TGTGCCAGCAGTTGGGGGGACAGGGGAAGTGTGAAGAGCAATCAGCCCCAGCATTTT.